The sequence of this T cell receptor beta chain was determined in a study of post-analysis software for immune sequencing data. Study background: In terms of disease course, relapsing-remitting, secondary progressive and progressive-relapsing multiple sclerosis were included.

This clonotype was seen a few times. As yet, its antigen is unknown. Unique-molecular-identifier-tagged TCR beta cDNA libraries were used. TCRdb redid the calling of the PCR reads with MiXCR, one entry per CDR3 protein. The sample yields hundreds of thousands of distinct CDR3 sequences, about 32% seen once. Study results and limitations: Relative to controls, patients had about 5 TRBV segments at higher frequency, with TRBV5-6, TRBV5-1 and TRBV20-1 among these. Patients with multiple sclerosis recorded significantly lower normalized Chao1 diversity than controls, the study found.

Germline assignment: CDR1 MNHEY and CDR2 SVGEGT. Trimming removed 1 base at V and 1 base at J, with 17 bases between. The CDR3 covers 18 residues. This receptor was obtained from a girl aged 10-17 years with multiple sclerosis. V gene TRBV6-2 or TRBV6-3 combines with J gene TRBJ2-1; no definite D call. Sequencing was performed on blood. CDR3 amino acids: CASSYLSRSLESYNEQFF. CDR3 coding DNA: TGTGCCAGCAGTTACTTATCTCGGAGTCTCGAGTCCTACAATGAGCAGTTCTTC.